This TCR beta chain was profiled in a study of cytomegalovirus exposure and HLA in healthy donors. Researchers ran the PCR with 60 Vbeta and 13 Jbeta primers. Profiled with immunoSEQ multiplex PCR; TCRdb holds only in-frame clones, not every one. The top ten hold about 2% of the sample, which has around 150,000 clones, 85% seen once. Whole-study results and caveats: The authors later linked a missense DCLRE1C variant to TCR beta V- and J-gene trimming. The study carried out a later analysis of TCR beta sequences. It associated under 20,000 of them with specific HLA alleles at a false discovery rate of 0.05. Some TCR beta chains (164 of them) were listed as cytomegalovirus-associated. Reported performance of the classifier showed diagnosis of cytomegalovirus status with high specificity and sensitivity.

This clone is a singleton in its sample. Its specificity is unknown. Germline V CDR1 and CDR2: SNHLY, FYNNEI. The CDR3 is 12 amino acids. Trimming cost V 7 bases and J 7 bases; bases outside gene matches: 4. This TCR came from a man younger than 35 in good health and CMV-seropositive. J is TRBJ1-1 and V is TRBV2; TRBD1 agrees at 9 bases. The specimen sequenced was PBMCs. The CDR3 coding sequence is TGTGCCAGCACGGGACAGGGAGGTGAAGCTTTCTTT. This translates into CASTGQGGEAFF.